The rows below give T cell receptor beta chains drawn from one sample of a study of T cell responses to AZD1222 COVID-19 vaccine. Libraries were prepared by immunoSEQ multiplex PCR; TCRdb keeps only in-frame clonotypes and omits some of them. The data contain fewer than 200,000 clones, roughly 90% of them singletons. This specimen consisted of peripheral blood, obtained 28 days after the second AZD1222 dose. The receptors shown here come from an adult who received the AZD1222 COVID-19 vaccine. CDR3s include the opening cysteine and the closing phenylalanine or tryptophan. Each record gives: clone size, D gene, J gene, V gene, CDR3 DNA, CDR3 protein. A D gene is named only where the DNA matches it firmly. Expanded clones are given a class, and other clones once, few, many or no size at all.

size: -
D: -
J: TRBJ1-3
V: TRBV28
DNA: TGTGCCAGCAGAATACAAAGGTCTGGAAACACCATATATTTT
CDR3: CASRIQRSGNTIYF

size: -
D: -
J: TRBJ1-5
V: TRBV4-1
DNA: TGCGCCAGCAGCTCAGAGGTAATGGGGGAAAGTCAGCCCCAGCATTTT
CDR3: CASSSEVMGESQPQHF

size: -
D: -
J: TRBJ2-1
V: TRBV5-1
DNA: TGCGCCAGCAGCCGGGGAGAAGGAAGGGGTGAGCAGTTCTTC
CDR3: CASSRGEGRGEQFF

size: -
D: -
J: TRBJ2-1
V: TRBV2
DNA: TGTGCCAGCAGTGTTTTAAATGAGCAGTTCTTC
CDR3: CASSVLNEQFF

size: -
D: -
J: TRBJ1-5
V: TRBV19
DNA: TGTGCCAGTAGTATAGTGAAGGACAGCAATCAGCCCCAGCATTTT
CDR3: CASSIVKDSNQPQHF

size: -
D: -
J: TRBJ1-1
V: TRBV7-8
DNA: TGTGCCAGCAGCCTCCCGACGGTGGAAGCTTTCTTT
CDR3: CASSLPTVEAFF

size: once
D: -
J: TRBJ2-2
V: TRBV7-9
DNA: TGTGCCAGCAGCAGACGGGGGGCAAACACCGGGGAGCTGTTTTTT
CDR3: CASSRRGANTGELFF

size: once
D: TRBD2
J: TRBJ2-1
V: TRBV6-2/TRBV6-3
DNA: TGTGCCAGCAGTTACCCCAGCGGGACTGGAGCCCTCCATGAGCAGTTCTTC
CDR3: CASSYPSGTGALHEQFF

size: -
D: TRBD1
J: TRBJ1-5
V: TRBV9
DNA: TGTGCCAGCAGCTCCCGACAGGGCAAAGCTCAGCCCCAGCATTTT
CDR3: CASSSRQGKAQPQHF

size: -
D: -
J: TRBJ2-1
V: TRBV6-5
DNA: TGTGCCGTATCTAACCGGGACAAGGGGTTCGATGAGCAGTTCTTC
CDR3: CAVSNRDKGFDEQFF

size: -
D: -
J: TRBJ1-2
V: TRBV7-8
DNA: TGTGCCAGCAGCCCCCCTTCGACAGGTCCGTATGGCTACACCTTC
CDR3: CASSPPSTGPYGYTF

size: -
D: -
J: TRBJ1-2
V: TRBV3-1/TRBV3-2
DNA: TGTGCCAGCAGCCCTAATTCTGGGGGGGGCTACACCTTC
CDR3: CASSPNSGGGYTF

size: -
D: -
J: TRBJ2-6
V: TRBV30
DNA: TGTGCCTGGAACCCTGCTGGGGCCAACGTCCTGACTTTC
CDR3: CAWNPAGANVLTF

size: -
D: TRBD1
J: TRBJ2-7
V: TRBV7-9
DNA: TGTGCCAGCAGCCGAGACAGGGGGACCTACGAGCAGTACTTC
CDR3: CASSRDRGTYEQYF

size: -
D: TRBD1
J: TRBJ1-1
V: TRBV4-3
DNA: TGCGCCAGCAGCCAAGACCGACAGGGGACGGCTGAAGCTTTCTTT
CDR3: CASSQDRQGTAEAFF

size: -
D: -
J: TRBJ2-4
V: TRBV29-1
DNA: TGCAGCGTTGAAGATGGCGCCGGGAGAAACATTCAGTACTTC
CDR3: CSVEDGAGRNIQYF

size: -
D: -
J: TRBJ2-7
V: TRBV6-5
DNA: TGTGCCAGCGCCGCTGGAGGGGCCCACGAGCAGTACTTC
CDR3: CASAAGGAHEQYF

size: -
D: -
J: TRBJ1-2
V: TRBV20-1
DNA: TGCAGTGTCCTGGAATTCGATGGCTACACCTTC
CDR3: CSVLEFDGYTF

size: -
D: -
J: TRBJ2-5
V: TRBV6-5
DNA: TGTGCCAGCAGTTCCCCGGGGGAGACCCAGTACTTC
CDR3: CASSSPGETQYF

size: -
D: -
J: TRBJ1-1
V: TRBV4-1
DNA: TGCGCCAGCAGTTACATACAGGGTATGGCTTTCTTT
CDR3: CASSYIQGMAFF

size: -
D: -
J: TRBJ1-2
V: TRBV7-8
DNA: TGTGCCAGCAGCTTAGTTCGGGGGTCCTATGGCTACACCTTC
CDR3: CASSLVRGSYGYTF

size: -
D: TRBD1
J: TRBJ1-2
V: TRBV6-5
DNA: TGTGCCACCAAGATAGAGGGGGCCGAGTATGGCTACACCTTC
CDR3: CATKIEGAEYGYTF

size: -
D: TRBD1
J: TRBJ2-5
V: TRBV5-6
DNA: TGTGCCAGCAGCTTGGTTGGCAGGGGGCGCGGGGAGACCCAGTACTTC
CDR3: CASSLVGRGRGETQYF

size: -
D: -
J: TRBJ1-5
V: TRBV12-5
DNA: TGTGCTAGTGGTTTTGGTGTCGGGAATCAGCCCCAGCATTTT
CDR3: CASGFGVGNQPQHF

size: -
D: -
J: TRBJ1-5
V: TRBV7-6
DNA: TGTGCCAGCAGCTTAGATTGGGGGAGGGATCAGCCCCAGCATTTT
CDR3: CASSLDWGRDQPQHF

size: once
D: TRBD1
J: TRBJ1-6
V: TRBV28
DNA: TGTGCCAGCGGGACAGGGAATAATTCACCCCTCCACTTT
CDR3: CASGTGNNSPLHF

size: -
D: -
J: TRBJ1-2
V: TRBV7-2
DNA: TGTGCCAGCAGCTTATACCTTCTTACGGATGGCTACACCTTC
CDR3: CASSLYLLTDGYTF

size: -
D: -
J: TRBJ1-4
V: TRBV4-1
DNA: TGCGCCAGCAGCCACTTAAGGGTTTCCGGCGAAAAACTGTTTTTT
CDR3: CASSHLRVSGEKLFF

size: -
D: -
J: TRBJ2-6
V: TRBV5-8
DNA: TGTGCCAGCAGCTTTGGAATGAGCTCTGGGGCCAACGTCCTGACTTTC
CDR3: CASSFGMSSGANVLTF

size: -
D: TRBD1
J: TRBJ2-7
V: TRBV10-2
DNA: TGCGCCAGCAGTGATAGGACAGGTAGTCGCGAGCAGTACTTC
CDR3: CASSDRTGSREQYF

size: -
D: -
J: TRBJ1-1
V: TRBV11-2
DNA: TGTGCCAGCAGCTTAGCCGAGATCCTCAACACTGAAGCTTTCTTT
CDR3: CASSLAEILNTEAFF

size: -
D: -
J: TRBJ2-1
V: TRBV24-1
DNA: TGTGCCACCAGTCTGAGGGGAAGGGAGCAGTTCTTC
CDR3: CATSLRGREQFF

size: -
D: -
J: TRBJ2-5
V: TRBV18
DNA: TGTGCCAGCTCCCCCGACGGGAAAGAGACCCAGTACTTC
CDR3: CASSPDGKETQYF

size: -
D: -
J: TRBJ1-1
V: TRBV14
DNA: TGTGCCAGCAGCCAAGATCCGAGGATTGAAGCTTTCTTC
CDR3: CASSQDPRIEAFF

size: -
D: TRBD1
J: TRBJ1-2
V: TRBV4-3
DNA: TGCGCCAGCAGCCAAGATACAGGGGAGGCCGGCTACACCTTC
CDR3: CASSQDTGEAGYTF

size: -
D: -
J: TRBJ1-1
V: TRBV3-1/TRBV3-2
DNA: TGTGCCAGCAGCCAAGGAAGGGGCACTGAAGCTTTCTTT
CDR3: CASSQGRGTEAFF

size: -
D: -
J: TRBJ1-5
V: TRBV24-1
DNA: TGTGCCACCAGTGATGGTCAGCCCCAGCATTTT
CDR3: CATSDGQPQHF

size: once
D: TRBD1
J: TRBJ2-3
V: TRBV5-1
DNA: TGCGCCAGCACGAGACAGGGGAATGCAGATACGCAGTATTTT
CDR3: CASTRQGNADTQYF

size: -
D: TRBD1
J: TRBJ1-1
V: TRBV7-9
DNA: TGTGCCAGCAGGTGGGACAGGAACACTGAAGCTTTCTTT
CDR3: CASRWDRNTEAFF

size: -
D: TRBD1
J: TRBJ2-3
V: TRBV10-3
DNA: TGTGCCATCAGCGAAATCTCCGGGACAGGGGGAGATACGCAGTATTTT
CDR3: CAISEISGTGGDTQYF

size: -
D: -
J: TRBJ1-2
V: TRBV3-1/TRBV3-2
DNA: TGTGCCAGCAGCCACGGGGGGCCAGGCAGGGAGAATGGCTACACCTTC
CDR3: CASSHGGPGRENGYTF

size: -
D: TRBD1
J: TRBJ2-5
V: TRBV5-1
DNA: TGCGCCAGCCTCGGGACAGGGGTTTCGAAGACCCAGTACTTC
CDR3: CASLGTGVSKTQYF